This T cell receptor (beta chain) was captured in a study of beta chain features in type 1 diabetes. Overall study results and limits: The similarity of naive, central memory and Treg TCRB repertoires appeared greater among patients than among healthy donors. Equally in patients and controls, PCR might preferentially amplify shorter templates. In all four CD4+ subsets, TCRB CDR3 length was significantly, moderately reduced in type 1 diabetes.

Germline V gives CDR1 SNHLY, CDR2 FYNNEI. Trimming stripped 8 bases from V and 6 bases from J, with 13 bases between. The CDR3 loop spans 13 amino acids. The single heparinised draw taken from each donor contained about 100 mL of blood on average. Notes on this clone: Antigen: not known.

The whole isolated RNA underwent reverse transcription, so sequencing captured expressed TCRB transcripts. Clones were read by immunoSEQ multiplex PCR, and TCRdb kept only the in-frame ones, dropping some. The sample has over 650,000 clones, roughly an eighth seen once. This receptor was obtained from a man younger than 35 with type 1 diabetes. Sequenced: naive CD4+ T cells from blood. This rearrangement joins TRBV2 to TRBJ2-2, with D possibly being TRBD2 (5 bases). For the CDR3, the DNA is TGTGCCAGCGTTGAGGGCGCGCCCGGGGAGCTGTTTTTT. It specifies CASVEGAPGELFF.